These T cell receptor beta chains were read from a single sample in a study of blood T cell repertoires in COVID-19. Here immunoSEQ multiplex PCR was the method, and the copy in TCRdb shows in-frame clones only, minus some. Among about 100,000 clones listed, roughly 90% were seen once. The sequencing sample was made of peripheral blood. The receptor source for this set is a human donor with COVID-19, enrolled during active disease. The donor label of this sample is uncertain. Each CDR3 is given with its conserved first and last residue. A D gene is named only where the DNA matches it firmly. Only some rows state a clone size, as once, few, many or a class for expanded clones.

len,d_gene,abundance,j_gene,v_gene,CDR3aa,CDR3nt
13,TRBD1,once,TRBJ1-2,TRBV5-1,CASSLGQDYGYTF,TGCGCCAGCAGCTTAGGACAGGACTATGGCTACACCTTC
14,NA,NA,TRBJ1-1,TRBV6-5,CASSYGGGNTEAFF,TGTGCCAGCAGTTACGGGGGAGGGAACACTGAAGCTTTCTTT
17,TRBD1,NA,TRBJ2-7,TRBV6-1,CASSEWGQGTNLYEQYF,TGTGCCAGCAGTGAATGGGGACAGGGAACTAACCTTTACGAGCAGTACTTC
11,TRBD1,once,TRBJ1-1,TRBV12-3/TRBV12-4,CASSPGQGAFF,TGTGCCAGCAGTCCGGGACAGGGGGCTTTCTTT
19,TRBD2,NA,TRBJ2-2,TRBV7-7,CASSLLGTSGGADTGELFF,TGTGCCAGCAGCCTACTAGGGACTAGCGGGGGGGCCGACACCGGGGAGCTGTTTTTT
12,NA,NA,TRBJ1-1,TRBV5-5,CASSPSLARAFF,TGTGCCAGCAGCCCCTCGCTCGCTAGGGCTTTCTTT
15,TRBD1,NA,TRBJ1-4,TRBV11-3,CASSLDRATNEKLFF,TGTGCCAGCAGCTTGGACAGGGCAACTAATGAAAAACTGTTTTTT
13,NA,NA,TRBJ1-1,TRBV15,CATSNQEDTEAFF,TGTGCCACCAGCAACCAGGAGGACACTGAAGCTTTCTTT
13,TRBD1,NA,TRBJ2-7,TRBV18,CASSPGQEYEQYF,TGTGCCAGCTCCCCGGGACAGGAGTACGAGCAGTACTTC
13,TRBD1,NA,TRBJ2-7,TRBV7-3,CASSRDRGYEQYF,TGTGCCAGCAGCCGAGACAGGGGATACGAGCAGTACTTC
14,NA,NA,TRBJ2-1,TRBV25-1,CASSGGTSYNEQFF,TGTGCCAGCAGTGGAGGGACTTCCTACAATGAGCAGTTCTTC
14,TRBD2,NA,TRBJ2-3,TRBV7-9,CASSPSGNTDTQYF,TGTGCCAGCAGCCCTAGCGGGAATACAGATACGCAGTATTTT
15,NA,NA,TRBJ1-2,TRBV19,CASSTSGPEAGGYTF,TGTGCCAGTAGTACCTCAGGACCGGAGGCTGGGGGCTACACCTTC
13,TRBD1,NA,TRBJ1-1,TRBV29-1,CSVARDRNTEAFF,TGCAGCGTAGCCCGGGACAGGAACACTGAAGCTTTCTTT
16,TRBD2,NA,TRBJ2-3,TRBV5-4,CASSLKRGGPTDTQYF,TGTGCCAGCAGCTTAAAGCGGGGGGGTCCCACAGATACGCAGTATTTT
12,NA,NA,TRBJ1-4,TRBV11-2,CASSRYSEKLFF,TGTGCCAGCAGCCGTTACTCTGAAAAACTGTTTTTT
15,TRBD1,NA,TRBJ2-1,TRBV4-1,CASSQDRGEWYEQFF,TGCGCCAGCAGCCAGGACAGGGGAGAGTGGTATGAGCAGTTCTTC
14,TRBD1,NA,TRBJ1-3,TRBV11-2,CASSRDRGGNTIYF,TGTGCCAGCAGTCGTGACAGGGGTGGAAACACCATATATTTT
15,NA,NA,TRBJ1-2,TRBV4-1,CASSQGRQTIYGYTF,TGCGCCAGCAGCCAAGGTAGACAGACCATTTATGGCTACACCTTC
15,TRBD1,NA,TRBJ2-7,TRBV27,CASIKRGTGGKEQYF,TGTGCCAGCATCAAGAGAGGGACAGGGGGAAAAGAGCAGTACTTC
13,TRBD2,few,TRBJ2-3,TRBV12-3/TRBV12-4,CASRSGGTDTQYF,TGTGCCAGCCGTAGCGGGGGCACAGATACGCAGTATTTT
15,NA,once,TRBJ2-1,TRBV5-1,CASSSGTLTPREQFF,TGCGCCAGCAGCTCCGGGACTCTTACCCCCAGGGAGCAGTTCTTC